The source of this T cell receptor (beta chain) is a study of siplizumab effects on memory and regulatory T cells. Study observations and caveats: Relative to controls at 25% to 30%, mappable alloreactive CD4+ clones exhibited a mean Treg-derived proportion of less than 70% with siplizumab.

Germline V gene sequence: CDR1 MDHEN, CDR2 SYDVKM. This CDR3 has 15 amino acids. V was cut by 6 bases and J by 2 bases, with 14 bases left in between. Worth noting for this clone: The antigen is undetermined.

The table came from immunoSEQ multiplex PCR; TCRdb's copy has only in-frame clones and leaves some out. The sample carries 97,000 or so clones, 80% to 95% recorded once. The chain combines TRBV28 with TRBJ1-3; a weak D match, TRBD1 (5 bases). Specimen: CD4+ T cells sorted from blood. This sequence originates from a human donor in good health. CDR3 coding DNA: TGTGCCAGCAGATTTACGAGGGGCCCTGGAAACACCATATATTTT. This sequence encodes CASRFTRGPGNTIYF.